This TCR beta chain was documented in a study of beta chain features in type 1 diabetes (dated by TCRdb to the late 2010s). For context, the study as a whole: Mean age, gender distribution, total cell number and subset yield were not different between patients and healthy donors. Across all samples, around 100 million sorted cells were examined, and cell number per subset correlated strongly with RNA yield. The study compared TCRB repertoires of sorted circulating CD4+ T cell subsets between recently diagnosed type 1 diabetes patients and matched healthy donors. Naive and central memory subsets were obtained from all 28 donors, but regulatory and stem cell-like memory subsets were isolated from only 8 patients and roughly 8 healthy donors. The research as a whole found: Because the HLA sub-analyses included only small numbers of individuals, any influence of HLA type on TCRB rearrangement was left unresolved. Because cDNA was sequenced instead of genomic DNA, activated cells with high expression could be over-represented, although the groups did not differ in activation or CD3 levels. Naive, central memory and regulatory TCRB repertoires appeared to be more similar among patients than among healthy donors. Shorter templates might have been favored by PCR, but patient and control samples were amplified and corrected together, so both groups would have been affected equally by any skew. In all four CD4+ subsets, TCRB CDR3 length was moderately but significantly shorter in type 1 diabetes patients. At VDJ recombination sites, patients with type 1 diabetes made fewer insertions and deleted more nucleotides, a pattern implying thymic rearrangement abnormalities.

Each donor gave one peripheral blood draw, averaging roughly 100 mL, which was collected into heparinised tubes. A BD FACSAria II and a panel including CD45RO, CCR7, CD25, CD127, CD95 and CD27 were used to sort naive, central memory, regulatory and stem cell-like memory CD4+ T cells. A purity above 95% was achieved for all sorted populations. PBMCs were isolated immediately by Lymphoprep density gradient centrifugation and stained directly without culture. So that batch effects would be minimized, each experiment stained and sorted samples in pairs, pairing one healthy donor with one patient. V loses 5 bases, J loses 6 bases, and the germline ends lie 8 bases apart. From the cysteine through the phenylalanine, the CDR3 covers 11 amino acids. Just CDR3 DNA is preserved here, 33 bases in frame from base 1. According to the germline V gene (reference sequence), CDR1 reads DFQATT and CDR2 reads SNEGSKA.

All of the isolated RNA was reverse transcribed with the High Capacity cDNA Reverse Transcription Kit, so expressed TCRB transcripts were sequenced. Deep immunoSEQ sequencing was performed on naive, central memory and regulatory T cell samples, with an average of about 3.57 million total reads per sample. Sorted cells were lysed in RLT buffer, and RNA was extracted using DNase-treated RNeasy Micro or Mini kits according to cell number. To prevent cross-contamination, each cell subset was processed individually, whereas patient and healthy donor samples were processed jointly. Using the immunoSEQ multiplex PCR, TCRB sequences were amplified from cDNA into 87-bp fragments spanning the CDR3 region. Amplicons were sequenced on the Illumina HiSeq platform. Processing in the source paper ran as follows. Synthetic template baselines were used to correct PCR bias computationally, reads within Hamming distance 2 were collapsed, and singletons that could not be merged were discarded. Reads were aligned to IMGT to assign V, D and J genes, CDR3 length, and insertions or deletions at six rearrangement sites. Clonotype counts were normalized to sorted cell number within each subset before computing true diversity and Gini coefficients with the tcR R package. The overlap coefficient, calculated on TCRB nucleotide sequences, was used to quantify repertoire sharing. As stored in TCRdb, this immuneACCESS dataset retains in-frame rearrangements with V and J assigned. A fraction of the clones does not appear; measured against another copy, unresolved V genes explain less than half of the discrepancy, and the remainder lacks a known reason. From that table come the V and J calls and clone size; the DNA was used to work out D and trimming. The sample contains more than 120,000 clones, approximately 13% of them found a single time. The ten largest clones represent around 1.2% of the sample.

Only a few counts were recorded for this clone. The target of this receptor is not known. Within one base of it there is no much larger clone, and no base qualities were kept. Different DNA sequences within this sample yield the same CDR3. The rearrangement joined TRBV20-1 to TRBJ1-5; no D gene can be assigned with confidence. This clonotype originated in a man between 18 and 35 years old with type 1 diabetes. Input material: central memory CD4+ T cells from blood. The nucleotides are TGCAGTGCTCGCGGAGGTCAGCCCCAGCATTTT. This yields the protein CSARGGQPQHF.